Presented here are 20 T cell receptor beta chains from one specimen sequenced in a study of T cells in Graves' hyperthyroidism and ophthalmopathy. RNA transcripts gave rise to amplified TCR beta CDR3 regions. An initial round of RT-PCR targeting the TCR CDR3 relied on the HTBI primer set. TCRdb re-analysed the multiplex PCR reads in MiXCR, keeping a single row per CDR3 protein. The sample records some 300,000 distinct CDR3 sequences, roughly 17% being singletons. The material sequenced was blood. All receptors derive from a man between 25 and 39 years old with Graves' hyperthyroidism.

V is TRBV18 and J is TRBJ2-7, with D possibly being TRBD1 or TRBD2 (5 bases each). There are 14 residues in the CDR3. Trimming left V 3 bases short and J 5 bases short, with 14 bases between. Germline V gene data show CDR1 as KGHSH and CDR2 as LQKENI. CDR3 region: CASSPAERGNEQYF. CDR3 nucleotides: TGTGCCAGCTCACCCGCTGAGAGGGGTAACGAGCAGTACTTC.

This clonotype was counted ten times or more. CDR3 bases: TGTGCCAGCAGCTACGGGACGGCAGATACGCAGTATTTT. The encoded protein is CASSYGTADTQYF. The chain links TRBV11-3 to TRBJ2-3, with D perhaps being TRBD1 or TRBD2 (5 bases each). V was cut by 4 bases and J by 4 bases, with 9 bases left in between. The CDR3 runs 13 residues. Per germline, CDR1 SGHNT and CDR2 YENEEA.

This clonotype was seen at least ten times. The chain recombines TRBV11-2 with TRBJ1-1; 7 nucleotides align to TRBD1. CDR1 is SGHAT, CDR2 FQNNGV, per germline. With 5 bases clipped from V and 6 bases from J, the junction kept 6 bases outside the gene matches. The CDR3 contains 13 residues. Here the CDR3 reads CASSEQGVAEAFF. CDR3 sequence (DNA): TGTGCCAGCAGCGAGCAGGGGGTCGCTGAAGCTTTCTTT.

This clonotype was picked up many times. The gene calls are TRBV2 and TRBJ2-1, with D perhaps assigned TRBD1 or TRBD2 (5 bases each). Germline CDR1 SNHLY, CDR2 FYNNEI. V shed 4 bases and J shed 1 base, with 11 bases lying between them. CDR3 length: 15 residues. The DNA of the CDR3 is TGTGCCAGCAGTGTTGGGGGAGATTCCTACAATGAGCAGTTCTTC. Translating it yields CASSVGGDSYNEQFF. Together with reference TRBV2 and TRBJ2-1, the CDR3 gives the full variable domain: EPEVTQTPSHQVTQMGQEVILRCVPISNHLYFYWYRQILGQKVEFLVSFYNNEISEKSEIFDDQFSVERPDGSNFTLKIRSTKLEDSAMYFCASSVGGDSYNEQFFGPGTRLTVL.

The DNA for the CDR3 is TGTGCCAGTGAGTACCATAGAAGCAATCAGCCCCAGCATTTT. Encoded protein: CASEYHRSNQPQHF. The rearrangement links TRBV19 to TRBJ1-5; D is undetermined. CDR1 is LNHDA and CDR2 is SQIVND in the germline V gene (reference sequence). This CDR3 contains 14 residues. V was clipped by 8 bases and J by 1 base, with 12 bases between them.

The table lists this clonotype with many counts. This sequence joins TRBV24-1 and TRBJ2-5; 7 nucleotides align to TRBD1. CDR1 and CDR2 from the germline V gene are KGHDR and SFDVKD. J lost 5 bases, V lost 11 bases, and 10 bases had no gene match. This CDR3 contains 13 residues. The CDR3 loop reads CAINRGWGETQYF. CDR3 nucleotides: TGTGCCATAAACAGGGGCTGGGGGGAGACCCAGTACTTC.

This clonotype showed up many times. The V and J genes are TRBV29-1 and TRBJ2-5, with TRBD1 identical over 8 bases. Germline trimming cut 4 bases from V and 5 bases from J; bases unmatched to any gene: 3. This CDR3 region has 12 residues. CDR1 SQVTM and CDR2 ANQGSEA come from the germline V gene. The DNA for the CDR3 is TGCAGCGTTGGGACAGGGTCGGAGACCCAGTACTTC. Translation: CSVGTGSETQYF.

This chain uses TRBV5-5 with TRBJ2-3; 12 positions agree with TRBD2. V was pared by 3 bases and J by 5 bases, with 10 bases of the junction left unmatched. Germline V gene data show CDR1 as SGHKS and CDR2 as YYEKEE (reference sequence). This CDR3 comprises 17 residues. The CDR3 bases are TGTGCCAGCAGCTCCGGACTAGCGGGAATGATGAAAGATACGCAGTATTTT. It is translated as CASSSGLAGMMKDTQYF.

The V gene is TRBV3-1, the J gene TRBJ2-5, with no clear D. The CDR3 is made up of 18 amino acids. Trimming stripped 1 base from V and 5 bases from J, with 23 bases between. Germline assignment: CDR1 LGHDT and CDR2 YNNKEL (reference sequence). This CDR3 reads CASSQVKGLTPDGETQYF. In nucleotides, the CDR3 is TGTGCCAGCAGCCAAGTCAAGGGTTTGACTCCCGATGGGGAGACCCAGTACTTC.

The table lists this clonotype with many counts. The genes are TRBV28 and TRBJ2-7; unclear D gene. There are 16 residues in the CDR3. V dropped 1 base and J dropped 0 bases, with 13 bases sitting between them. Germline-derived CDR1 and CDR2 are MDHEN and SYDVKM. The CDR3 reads CASSLLGHYSSYEQYF. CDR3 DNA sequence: TGTGCCAGCAGTTTATTAGGGCATTATAGCTCCTACGAGCAGTACTTC.

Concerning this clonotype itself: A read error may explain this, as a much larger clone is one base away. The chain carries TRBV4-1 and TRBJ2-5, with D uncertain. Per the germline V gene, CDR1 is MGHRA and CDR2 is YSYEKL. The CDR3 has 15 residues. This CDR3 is CTSSHLAAEQETQYF. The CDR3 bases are TGCACCAGCAGCCATTTGGCGGCGGAACAAGAGACCCAGTACTTC.

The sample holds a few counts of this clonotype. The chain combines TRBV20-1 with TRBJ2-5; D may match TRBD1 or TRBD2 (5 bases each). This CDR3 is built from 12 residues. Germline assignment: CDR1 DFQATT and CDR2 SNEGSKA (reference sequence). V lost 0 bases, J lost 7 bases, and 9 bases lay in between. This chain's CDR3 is CSARDRGGTQYF. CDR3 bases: TGCAGTGCTAGAGATCGTGGGGGGACCCAGTACTTC.

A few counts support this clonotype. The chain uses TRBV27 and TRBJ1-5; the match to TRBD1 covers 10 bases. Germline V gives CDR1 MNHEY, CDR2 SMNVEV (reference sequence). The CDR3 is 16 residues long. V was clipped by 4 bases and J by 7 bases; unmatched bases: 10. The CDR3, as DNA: TGTGCCAGCAGTTCATCCGACAGGGGGCTTAGGCAGCCCCAGCATTTT. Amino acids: CASSSSDRGLRQPQHF.

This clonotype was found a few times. The CDR3 nucleotides read TGTGCCAGCAGCCAATATCGGGGCCAAAGTGAGCCCCAGCATTTT. It codes for CASSQYRGQSEPQHF. The gene calls are TRBV16 and TRBJ1-5; tentative D call: TRBD1 (5 bases). This CDR3 is 15 amino acids long. With 1 base removed from V and 8 bases from J, the gap between germline ends came to 15 bases. Germline V lookup: CDR1 KGHSY, CDR2 FQNENV.

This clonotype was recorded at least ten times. The CDR3 coding sequence is TGCAGTGCTTTCCGGGACAGGGGAAGGGATGAGCAGTTCTTC. This gives the protein CSAFRDRGRDEQFF. The V and J genes are TRBV20-1 and TRBJ2-1, with TRBD1 matching 10 bases. J lost 8 bases, V lost 5 bases, and 9 bases had no gene match. CDR1 and CDR2 (germline): DFQATT, SNEGSKA (reference sequence). This CDR3 region has 14 residues.

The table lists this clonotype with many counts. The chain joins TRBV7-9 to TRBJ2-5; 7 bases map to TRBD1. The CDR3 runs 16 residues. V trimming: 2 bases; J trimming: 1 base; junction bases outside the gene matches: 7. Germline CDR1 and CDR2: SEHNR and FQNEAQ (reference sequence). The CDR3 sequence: CASSLSTGTVQETQYF. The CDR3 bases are TGTGCCAGCAGCTTAAGCACCGGGACAGTCCAAGAGACCCAGTACTTC.

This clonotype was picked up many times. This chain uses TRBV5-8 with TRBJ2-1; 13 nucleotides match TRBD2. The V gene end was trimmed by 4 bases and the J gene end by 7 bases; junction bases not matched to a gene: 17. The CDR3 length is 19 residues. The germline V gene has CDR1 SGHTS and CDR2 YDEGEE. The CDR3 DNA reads TGTGCCAGCAGCCCCGGGACTAGCGGGACCCTAGGCCTTTTTAATGAGCAGTTCTTC. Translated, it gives CASSPGTSGTLGLFNEQFF.

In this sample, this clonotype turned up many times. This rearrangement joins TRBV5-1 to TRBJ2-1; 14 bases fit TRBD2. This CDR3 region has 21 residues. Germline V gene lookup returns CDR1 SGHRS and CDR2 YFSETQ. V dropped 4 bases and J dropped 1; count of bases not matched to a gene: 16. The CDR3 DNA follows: TGCGCCAGCAGCCACTTCCCAAGACTAGCGGGAGGGTATAAATCCTACAATGAGCAGTTCTTC. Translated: CASSHFPRLAGGYKSYNEQFF.

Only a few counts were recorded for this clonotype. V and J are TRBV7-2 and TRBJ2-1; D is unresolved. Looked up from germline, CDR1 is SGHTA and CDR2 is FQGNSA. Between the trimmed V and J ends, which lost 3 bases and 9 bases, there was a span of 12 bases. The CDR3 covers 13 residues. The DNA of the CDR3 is TGTGCCAGCAGCTTTGTGGAGTGGGGTGAGCAGTTCTTC. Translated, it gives CASSFVEWGEQFF.

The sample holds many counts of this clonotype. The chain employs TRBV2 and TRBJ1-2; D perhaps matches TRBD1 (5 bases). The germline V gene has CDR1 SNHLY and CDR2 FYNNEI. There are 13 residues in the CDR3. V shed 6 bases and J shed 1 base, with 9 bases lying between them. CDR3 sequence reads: CASRADSNYGYTF. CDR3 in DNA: TGTGCCAGCAGAGCAGACAGTAACTATGGCTACACCTTC. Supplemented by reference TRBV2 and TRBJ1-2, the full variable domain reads EPEVTQTPSHQVTQMGQEVILRCVPISNHLYFYWYRQILGQKVEFLVSFYNNEISEKSEIFDDQFSVERPDGSNFTLKIRSTKLEDSAMYFCASRADSNYGYTFGSGTRLTVV.